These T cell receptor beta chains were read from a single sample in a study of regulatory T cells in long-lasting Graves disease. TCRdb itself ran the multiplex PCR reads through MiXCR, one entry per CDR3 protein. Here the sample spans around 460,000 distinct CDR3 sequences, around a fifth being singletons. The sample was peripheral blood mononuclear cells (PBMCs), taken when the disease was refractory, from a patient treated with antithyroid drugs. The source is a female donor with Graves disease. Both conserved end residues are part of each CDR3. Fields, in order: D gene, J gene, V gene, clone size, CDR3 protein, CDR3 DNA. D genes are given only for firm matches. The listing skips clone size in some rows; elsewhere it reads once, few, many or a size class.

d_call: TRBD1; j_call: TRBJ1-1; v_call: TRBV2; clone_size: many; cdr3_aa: CASTDEGTGGTEAFF; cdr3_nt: TGTGCCAGCACCGATGAAGGGACAGGGGGCACTGAAGCTTTCTTT
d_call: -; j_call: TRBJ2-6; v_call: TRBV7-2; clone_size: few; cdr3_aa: CASSLGGRGGLGGANVLTF; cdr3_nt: TGTGCCAGCAGCTTGGGGGGTAGGGGCGGTTTAGGTGGGGCCAACGTCCTGACTTTC
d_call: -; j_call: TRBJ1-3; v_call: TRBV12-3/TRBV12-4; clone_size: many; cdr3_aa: CASTLGFSGNTIYF; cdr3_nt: TGTGCCAGCACCCTGGGGTTCTCTGGAAACACCATATATTTT
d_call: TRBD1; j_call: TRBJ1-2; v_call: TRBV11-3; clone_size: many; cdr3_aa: CASSLAPPQGTYTF; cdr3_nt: TGTGCCAGCAGCTTAGCCCCTCCACAGGGGACATACACCTTC
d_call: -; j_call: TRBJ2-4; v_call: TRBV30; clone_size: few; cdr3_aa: CAWSVGYGKNIQYF; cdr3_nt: TGTGCCTGGAGTGTCGGATACGGTAAAAACATTCAGTACTTC
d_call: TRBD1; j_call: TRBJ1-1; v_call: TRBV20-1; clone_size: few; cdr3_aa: CSAPGQAISEAFF; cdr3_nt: TGCAGTGCCCCCGGACAGGCGATTTCTGAAGCTTTCTTT
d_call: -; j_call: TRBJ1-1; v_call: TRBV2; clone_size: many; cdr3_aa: CASSPGGGHTEAFF; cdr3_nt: TGTGCCAGCAGCCCCGGGGGGGGGCACACTGAAGCTTTCTTT
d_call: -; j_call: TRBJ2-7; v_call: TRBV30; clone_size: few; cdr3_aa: CAWGDTSYEQYF; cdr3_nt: TGTGCCTGGGGAGACACCTCCTACGAGCAGTACTTC
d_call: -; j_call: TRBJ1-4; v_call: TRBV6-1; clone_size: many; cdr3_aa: CASSATGIPEKLFF; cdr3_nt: TGTGCCAGCAGTGCCACAGGGATACCCGAAAAACTGTTTTTT
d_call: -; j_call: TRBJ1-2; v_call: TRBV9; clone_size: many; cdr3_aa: CASSPAGGYYGYTF; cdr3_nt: TGTGCCAGCAGTCCGGCCGGGGGGTACTATGGCTACACCTTC
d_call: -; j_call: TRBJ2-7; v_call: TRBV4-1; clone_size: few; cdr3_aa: CASSQAWIVYEQYF; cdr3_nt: TGCGCCAGCAGCCAAGCATGGATCGTCTACGAGCAGTACTTC
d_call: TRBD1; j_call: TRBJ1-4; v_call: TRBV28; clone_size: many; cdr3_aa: CASRAQGGGGEKLFF; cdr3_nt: TGTGCCAGCAGGGCACAGGGGGGTGGGGGAGAAAAACTGTTTTTT
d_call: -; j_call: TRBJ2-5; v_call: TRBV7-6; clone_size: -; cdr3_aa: CASSSRVEETQYF; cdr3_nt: TGTGCCAGCAGCTCCCGAGTGGAGGAGACCCAGTACTTC
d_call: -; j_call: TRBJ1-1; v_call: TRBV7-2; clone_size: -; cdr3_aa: CASSWGRPNTEAFF; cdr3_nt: TGTGCCAGCAGCTGGGGACGGCCGAACACTGAAGCTTTCTTT
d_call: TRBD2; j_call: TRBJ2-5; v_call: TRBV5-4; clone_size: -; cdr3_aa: CASSLRMGLAGGETQYF; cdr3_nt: TGTGCCAGCAGCTTGAGAATGGGACTAGCGGGGGGCGAGACCCAGTACTTC
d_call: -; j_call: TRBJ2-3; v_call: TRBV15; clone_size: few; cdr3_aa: CATSRDRGSTWRQYF; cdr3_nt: TGTGCCACCAGCAGAGATAGGGGGTCGACATGGAGGCAGTATTTT
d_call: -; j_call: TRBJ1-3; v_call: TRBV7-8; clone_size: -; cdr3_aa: CASSLGPFRAKMTGNTIYF; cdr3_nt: TGTGCCAGCAGCTTAGGGCCCTTCCGGGCCAAAATGACGGGAAACACCATATATTTT
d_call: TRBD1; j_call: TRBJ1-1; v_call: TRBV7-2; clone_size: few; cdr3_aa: CASSFNRGGGTEAFF; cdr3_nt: TGTGCCAGCAGCTTCAACAGGGGGGGTGGGACTGAAGCTTTCTTT
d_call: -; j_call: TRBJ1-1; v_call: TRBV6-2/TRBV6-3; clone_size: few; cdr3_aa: CASTPGPMNTEAFF; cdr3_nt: TGTGCCAGCACCCCGGGCCCCATGAACACTGAAGCTTTCTTT
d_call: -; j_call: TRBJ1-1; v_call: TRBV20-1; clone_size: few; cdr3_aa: CSAASPVEGGDTEAFF; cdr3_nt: TGCAGTGCCGCGAGCCCTGTCGAAGGAGGGGACACTGAAGCTTTCTTT
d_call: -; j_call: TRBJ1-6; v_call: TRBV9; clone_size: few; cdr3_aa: CASSGGGGSPLHF; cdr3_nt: TGTGCCAGCTCGGGAGGAGGGGGTAGCCCGCTCCACTTT
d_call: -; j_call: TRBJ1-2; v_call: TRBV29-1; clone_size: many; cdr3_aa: CSVGGSGGPLDGYTF; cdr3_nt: TGCAGCGTTGGCGGGTCAGGTGGTCCGTTGGATGGCTACACCTTC
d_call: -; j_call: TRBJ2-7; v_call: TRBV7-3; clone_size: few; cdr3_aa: CASSLTGGASYEQYF; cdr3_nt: TGTGCCAGCAGCTTAACGGGCGGCGCATCCTACGAGCAGTACTTC
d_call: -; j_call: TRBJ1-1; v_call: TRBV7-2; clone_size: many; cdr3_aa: CASSLVGGWGTEAFF; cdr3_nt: TGTGCCAGCAGCTTAGTAGGGGGGTGGGGCACTGAAGCTTTCTTT
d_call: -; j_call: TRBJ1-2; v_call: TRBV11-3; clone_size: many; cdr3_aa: CASSATGWGYGYTF; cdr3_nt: TGTGCCAGCAGCGCGACAGGTTGGGGCTATGGCTACACCTTC
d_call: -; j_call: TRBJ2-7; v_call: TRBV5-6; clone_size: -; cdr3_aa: CASSLWDPLSEQYF; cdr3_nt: TGTGCCAGCAGCTTGTGGGACCCATTGTCGGAGCAGTACTTC